This section outlines one T cell receptor (beta chain) sequence together with its context. Its cognate antigen is unknown. Trimming cost V 6 bases and J 5 bases; bases outside gene matches: 8. CDR3 length: 14 residues. Germline V lookup: CDR1 MGHDK, CDR2 SYGVNS. The sample comes from a study of Graves' ophthalmopathy and Graves' hyperthyroidism. Findings and limits, study-wide: Its predictions of ophthalmopathy progression gave the model 55% to 71% sensitivity and almost 75% specificity. Discriminating ophthalmopathy from stable hyperthyroidism, a 13-signature model attained a sensitivity of 85% to 90% and a specificity of about 83%.

Transcripts of RNA were the source for amplifying TCR beta CDR3 regions. HTBI primers were used in a first-round RT-PCR, which preceded a second-round multiplex PCR. From the multiplex PCR reads, TCRdb called clonotypes with MiXCR, one entry per CDR3 protein. This sample has about 700,000 distinct CDR3 sequences, with roughly two fifths found just once. Excluded: other autoimmune disease, uncontrolled infection, pregnancy or lactation. The chain uses TRBV25-1 and TRBJ1-1, with 8 bases lining up with TRBD1. This TCR was recovered from an adult man with Graves' ophthalmopathy. Sample: peripheral blood. The CDR3 sequence: CASSLRTGSTEAFF. CDR3 nucleotides: TGTGCCAGCAGCTTACGGACAGGGTCGACTGAAGCTTTCTTT.